This is a list of T cell receptor beta chains from one sample in a study of T cells in Graves' hyperthyroidism and ophthalmopathy. TCRdb analysed the multiplex PCR reads with MiXCR anew, one entry per CDR3 protein. The sample holds about 640,000 distinct CDR3 sequences, about a fifth seen once. Sequenced material: blood. The receptor source for this set is a man aged 25 to 40 with Graves' ophthalmopathy. The conserved cysteine and the conserved F or W are not part of the CDR3 here. The order of the fields is V gene, clone size, J gene, CDR3 protein. Clone size is stated in some rows and not others, as once, few, many or a class when expanded.

TRBV2	many	TRBJ1-2	ASLRDRMARDYGYT
TRBV6-2/TRBV6-3	few	TRBJ1-2	ASRDFDGYT
TRBV28	NA	TRBJ1-2	ASSDGQVYGYT
TRBV6-1	NA	TRBJ1-1	ASRPGTRNTEAF
TRBV9	NA	TRBJ2-3	ASSPPSRDTQY
TRBV9	NA	TRBJ2-1	ASSKAGGSYNEQF
TRBV19	few	TRBJ1-1	ASSIDQRTEAF
TRBV7-9	NA	TRBJ1-4	ASSSQGSEKLF
TRBV19	NA	TRBJ1-5	ASSIAGLRGNQPQH
TRBV2	few	TRBJ2-7	ASSDQESYEQY
TRBV12-3/TRBV12-4	few	TRBJ2-5	ASSFRRVKQETQY
TRBV7-6	NA	TRBJ2-1	ASSFTGTSGRIGEQF
TRBV4-3	NA	TRBJ2-1	ASSQGYLEGEQF
TRBV27	NA	TRBJ2-7	ASPSGRRSYEQY
TRBV6-1	NA	TRBJ2-2	ASSPRLAGLVGELF
TRBV12-3/TRBV12-4	many	TRBJ1-4	ASNPGRGGEKLF
TRBV30	many	TRBJ2-3	AWRLADTQY
TRBV18	many	TRBJ2-3	ASSPPSTDTQY
TRBV5-1	few	TRBJ2-2	ASKSVLSTGELF
TRBV20-1	NA	TRBJ2-1	SASQQAPLSNEQF
TRBV28	NA	TRBJ2-7	ASSLWGSGETEQY
TRBV11-1	many	TRBJ2-7	ASSPFGGLKEQY
TRBV19	once	TRBJ2-7	ASSTAGVVEQY
TRBV20-1	many	TRBJ1-1	SATVNTEAF
TRBV29-1	few	TRBJ2-6	SVDLSGANVLT
TRBV28	NA	TRBJ2-7	ASSLDTGFDEQY
TRBV28	NA	TRBJ1-4	ASSATGPTNEKLF
TRBV12-3/TRBV12-4	NA	TRBJ1-6	ASSPTGKRSPLH